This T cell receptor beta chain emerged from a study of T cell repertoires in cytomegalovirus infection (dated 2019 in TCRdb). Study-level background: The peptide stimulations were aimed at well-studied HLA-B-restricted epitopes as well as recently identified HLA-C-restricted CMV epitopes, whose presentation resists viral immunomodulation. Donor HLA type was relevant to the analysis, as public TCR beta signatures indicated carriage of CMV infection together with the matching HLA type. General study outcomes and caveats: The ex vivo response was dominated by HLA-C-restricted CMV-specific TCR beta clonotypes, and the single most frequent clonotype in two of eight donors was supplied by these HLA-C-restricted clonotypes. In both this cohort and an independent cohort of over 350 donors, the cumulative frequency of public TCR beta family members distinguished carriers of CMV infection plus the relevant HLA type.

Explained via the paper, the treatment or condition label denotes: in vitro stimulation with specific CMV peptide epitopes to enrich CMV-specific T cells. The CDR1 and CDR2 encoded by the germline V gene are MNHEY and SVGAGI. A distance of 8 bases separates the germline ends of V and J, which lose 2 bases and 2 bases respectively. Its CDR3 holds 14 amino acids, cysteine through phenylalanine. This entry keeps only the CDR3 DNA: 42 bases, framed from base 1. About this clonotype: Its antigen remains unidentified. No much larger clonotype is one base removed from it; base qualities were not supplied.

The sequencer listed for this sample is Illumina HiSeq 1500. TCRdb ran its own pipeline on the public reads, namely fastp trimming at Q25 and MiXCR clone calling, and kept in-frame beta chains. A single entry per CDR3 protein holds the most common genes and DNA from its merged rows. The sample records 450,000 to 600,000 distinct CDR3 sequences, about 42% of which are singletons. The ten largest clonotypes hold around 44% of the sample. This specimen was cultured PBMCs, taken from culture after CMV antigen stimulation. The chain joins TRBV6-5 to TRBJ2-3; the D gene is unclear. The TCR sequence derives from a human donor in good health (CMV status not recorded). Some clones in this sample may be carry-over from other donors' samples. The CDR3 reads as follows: CASSYQASTDTQYF. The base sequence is TGTGCCAGCAGTTACCAGGCGTCCACAGATACGCAGTATTTT.